This T cell receptor beta chain was captured in a study of control samples from healthy donors and cancer patients. Sequenced by immunoSEQ multiplex PCR; TCRdb stores in-frame clones only, minus some. The sample includes 80,000 to 100,000 clones, roughly 92% of them seen just once. Germline CDR1 reads SGDLS; CDR2 reads YYNGEE. This CDR3 comprises 13 residues. V shed 4 bases, J shed 4 bases, and the junction held 4 bases outside the gene matches. The receptor was derived from a human donor in good health. The donor label of this sample is uncertain. Sequencing used blood. V gene TRBV9 combines with J gene TRBJ1-2; 7 bases line up with TRBD1. This CDR3 is CASSPRTGYGYTF. The CDR3 DNA sequence: TGTGCCAGCAGCCCCCGGACAGGCTATGGCTACACCTTC.